Sequencing of this TCR beta chain was carried out in a study of beta chain features in type 1 diabetes. Points from the study as a whole: A potential PCR bias toward shorter templates would be equal in patient and control samples. In all four CD4+ subsets, TCRB CDR3 length was significantly, moderately reduced in type 1 diabetes.

Trimming stripped 3 bases from V and 1 base from J, with 13 bases between. This CDR3 is 16 amino acids long. cDNA synthesis used the whole RNA isolate, giving expressed TCRB sequences. The read count averaged roughly 4 million across naive, central memory and regulatory T cell samples. TCRdb's table, derived via immunoSEQ multiplex PCR, lists solely in-frame clones and lacks some. Of around 150,000 clones listed, around 63% are singletons. CD4+ cells of the naive, central memory, regulatory and stem cell-like memory types were sorted via CD45RO/CCR7/CD25/CD127/CD95/CD27. This clone was seen more than once but under ten times. The antigen is unknown.

This TCR was sampled from a man aged 30-40 years with type 1 diabetes. The J gene is TRBJ1-5, the V gene TRBV23-1, with D possibly TRBD1 on 5 matching bases. Being an ORF, TRBV23-1 has a function that is uncertain. Sequencing input: naive CD4+ T cells from blood. The CDR3 is CASSHPSGGSNQPQHF. DNA for the CDR3: TGCGCCAGCAGTCACCCTTCTGGGGGAAGCAATCAGCCCCAGCATTTT.